This is a list of T cell receptor beta chains from one sample in a study of cytomegalovirus exposure and HLA in healthy donors. Here immunoSEQ multiplex PCR was the method, and the copy in TCRdb shows in-frame clones only, minus some. The data contain 140,000 or so clones, 70% to 90% of them singletons. Sequences were obtained from PBMCs. These receptors originate from a woman under 40 in good health and CMV-seropositive. The CDR3 runs from the conserved cysteine through the conserved F or W. A D gene is named only where the DNA matches it firmly. Part of the rows lack a size; the others show once, few, many or a class for expanded clones.

abundance: .
d_gene: TRBD1
j_gene: TRBJ1-1
v_gene: TRBV13
CDR3aa: CASSFFKGQMNTEAFF
CDR3nt: TGTGCCAGCAGCTTTTTCAAGGGACAGATGAACACTGAAGCTTTCTTT

abundance: once
d_gene: TRBD2
j_gene: TRBJ2-1
v_gene: TRBV11-2
CDR3aa: CASRERTSAYNEQFF
CDR3nt: TGTGCCAGCAGAGAGCGGACTAGCGCCTACAATGAGCAGTTCTTC

abundance: .
d_gene: .
j_gene: TRBJ2-1
v_gene: TRBV6-4
CDR3aa: CASRGEIYNEQFF
CDR3nt: TGTGCCAGCCGGGGAGAGATATACAATGAGCAGTTCTTC

abundance: once
d_gene: TRBD1
j_gene: TRBJ2-5
v_gene: TRBV6-5
CDR3aa: CASSSRDRRQETQYF
CDR3nt: TGTGCCAGCAGTTCCCGGGACAGGAGACAAGAGACCCAGTACTTC

abundance: .
d_gene: .
j_gene: TRBJ1-2
v_gene: TRBV9
CDR3aa: CASSPSGGIRYGYTF
CDR3nt: TGTGCCAGCAGCCCCTCGGGAGGGATCAGATATGGCTACACCTTC

abundance: .
d_gene: TRBD1
j_gene: TRBJ2-3
v_gene: TRBV2
CDR3aa: CASTAGGGTDTQYF
CDR3nt: TGTGCCAGCACGGCAGGGGGCGGCACAGATACGCAGTATTTT

abundance: .
d_gene: TRBD1
j_gene: TRBJ2-5
v_gene: TRBV29-1
CDR3aa: CSVVDRGETQYF
CDR3nt: TGCAGCGTCGTGGACAGGGGGGAGACCCAGTACTTC

abundance: .
d_gene: TRBD1
j_gene: TRBJ1-5
v_gene: TRBV6-5
CDR3aa: CASSYARGRDQPQHF
CDR3nt: TGTGCCAGCAGTTACGCCAGGGGGCGAGATCAGCCCCAGCATTTT

abundance: .
d_gene: .
j_gene: TRBJ1-2
v_gene: TRBV10-1
CDR3aa: CASKEGSGGYTF
CDR3nt: TGCGCCAGCAAGGAAGGCTCGGGGGGCTACACCTTC

abundance: .
d_gene: .
j_gene: TRBJ2-5
v_gene: TRBV5-6
CDR3aa: CASSPMMPGKGETQYF
CDR3nt: TGTGCCAGCAGCCCGATGATGCCAGGCAAAGGAGAGACCCAGTACTTC

abundance: .
d_gene: TRBD2
j_gene: TRBJ2-5
v_gene: TRBV11-2
CDR3aa: CASSPMRGQETQYF
CDR3nt: TGTGCCAGCAGCCCAATGCGGGGGCAAGAGACCCAGTACTTC

abundance: few
d_gene: .
j_gene: TRBJ2-7
v_gene: TRBV6-5
CDR3aa: CATRTVSYEQYF
CDR3nt: TGTGCCACAAGGACAGTCTCCTACGAGCAGTACTTC

abundance: .
d_gene: .
j_gene: TRBJ2-7
v_gene: TRBV15
CDR3aa: CATSLRTGNAYEQYF
CDR3nt: TGTGCCACCAGCTTACGAACGGGTAATGCCTACGAGCAGTACTTC

abundance: .
d_gene: TRBD2
j_gene: TRBJ2-3
v_gene: TRBV9
CDR3aa: CASSPPRGGRADTQYF
CDR3nt: TGTGCCAGCAGCCCTCCTCGGGGGGGGAGGGCAGATACGCAGTATTTT

abundance: .
d_gene: TRBD1
j_gene: TRBJ2-7
v_gene: TRBV28
CDR3aa: CASGGQGTSEQYF
CDR3nt: TGTGCCAGCGGGGGACAGGGGACCTCCGAGCAGTACTTC

abundance: .
d_gene: .
j_gene: TRBJ1-1
v_gene: TRBV6-1
CDR3aa: CASTFREYTEAFF
CDR3nt: TGTGCCAGCACCTTTCGGGAGTACACTGAAGCTTTCTTT

abundance: .
d_gene: .
j_gene: TRBJ1-5
v_gene: TRBV7-9
CDR3aa: CASSLDGGMDQPQHF
CDR3nt: TGTGCCAGCAGCTTAGATGGAGGGATGGATCAGCCCCAGCATTTT

abundance: .
d_gene: .
j_gene: TRBJ2-2
v_gene: TRBV5-1
CDR3aa: CASSFDGSANTGELFF
CDR3nt: TGCGCCAGCAGCTTCGACGGTAGCGCGAACACCGGGGAGCTGTTTTTT

abundance: once
d_gene: TRBD1
j_gene: TRBJ2-5
v_gene: TRBV4-1
CDR3aa: CASSDRGLEETQYF
CDR3nt: TGCGCCAGCAGCGACAGGGGGCTGGAAGAGACCCAGTACTTC

abundance: .
d_gene: TRBD1
j_gene: TRBJ1-1
v_gene: TRBV28
CDR3aa: CASSLGTGNTEAFF
CDR3nt: TGTGCCAGCAGCCTCGGGACAGGGAACACTGAAGCTTTCTTT

abundance: .
d_gene: .
j_gene: TRBJ1-1
v_gene: TRBV15
CDR3aa: CATSRDRQKEAFF
CDR3nt: TGTGCCACCAGCAGAGATCGCCAGAAAGAAGCTTTCTTT

abundance: .
d_gene: TRBD1
j_gene: TRBJ2-7
v_gene: TRBV18
CDR3aa: CASSPDRESSYEQYF
CDR3nt: TGTGCCAGCTCACCGGACAGGGAATCCTCCTACGAGCAGTACTTC

abundance: .
d_gene: .
j_gene: TRBJ2-7
v_gene: TRBV2
CDR3aa: CASKNGGTRSYEQYF
CDR3nt: TGTGCCAGCAAGAATGGAGGGACCCGATCCTACGAGCAGTACTTC

abundance: .
d_gene: .
j_gene: TRBJ2-1
v_gene: TRBV5-6
CDR3aa: CASSNSGSSYNEQFF
CDR3nt: TGTGCCAGCAGCAACAGCGGAAGCTCCTACAATGAGCAGTTCTTC

abundance: .
d_gene: .
j_gene: TRBJ2-7
v_gene: TRBV28
CDR3aa: CASSIVGGSDEQYF
CDR3nt: TGTGCCAGCAGTATAGTCGGGGGTAGCGACGAGCAGTACTTC

abundance: once
d_gene: .
j_gene: TRBJ2-1
v_gene: TRBV9
CDR3aa: CASSGPDEQFF
CDR3nt: TGTGCCAGCAGCGGCCCGGATGAGCAGTTCTTC

abundance: .
d_gene: .
j_gene: TRBJ2-7
v_gene: TRBV15
CDR3aa: CATSRAGSVHEQYF
CDR3nt: TGTGCCACCAGCAGGGCAGGGTCTGTCCACGAGCAGTACTTC

abundance: .
d_gene: .
j_gene: TRBJ1-2
v_gene: TRBV6-5
CDR3aa: CASTLTNYGYTF
CDR3nt: TGTGCCAGCACACTTACTAACTATGGCTACACCTTC

abundance: .
d_gene: .
j_gene: TRBJ1-5
v_gene: TRBV5-6
CDR3aa: CASSRYSGYSNQPQHF
CDR3nt: TGTGCCAGCAGCCGATATTCAGGATATAGCAATCAGCCCCAGCATTTT

abundance: .
d_gene: .
j_gene: TRBJ1-6
v_gene: TRBV9
CDR3aa: CASSVKGNSPLHF
CDR3nt: TGTGCCAGCAGCGTAAAGGGGAATTCACCCCTCCACTTT

abundance: once
d_gene: TRBD1
j_gene: TRBJ1-2
v_gene: TRBV28
CDR3aa: CASSLGGGGPYGYTF
CDR3nt: TGTGCCAGCAGTTTGGGCGGAGGGGGCCCCTATGGCTACACCTTC

abundance: .
d_gene: .
j_gene: TRBJ1-2
v_gene: TRBV5-1
CDR3aa: CASSLGRTVRGGYTF
CDR3nt: TGCGCCAGCAGCTTGGGTCGGACTGTCAGGGGCGGCTACACCTTC

abundance: .
d_gene: .
j_gene: TRBJ2-7
v_gene: TRBV15
CDR3aa: CATSRDWVRGGEQYF
CDR3nt: TGTGCCACCAGCAGAGATTGGGTAAGGGGTGGCGAGCAGTACTTC

abundance: .
d_gene: TRBD2
j_gene: TRBJ2-5
v_gene: TRBV11-2
CDR3aa: CASSAGGGLETQYF
CDR3nt: TGTGCCAGCAGCGCGGGAGGGGGCTTGGAGACCCAGTACTTC

abundance: .
d_gene: .
j_gene: TRBJ2-1
v_gene: TRBV27
CDR3aa: CASSFLNRLSYNEQFF
CDR3nt: TGTGCCAGCAGTTTCTTGAATCGACTCTCCTACAATGAGCAGTTCTTC

abundance: .
d_gene: .
j_gene: TRBJ2-7
v_gene: TRBV18
CDR3aa: CASSESYEQYF
CDR3nt: TGTGCCAGCTCCGAGTCCTACGAGCAGTACTTC

abundance: few
d_gene: TRBD2
j_gene: TRBJ2-1
v_gene: TRBV29-1
CDR3aa: CSVLAGGSYNEQFF
CDR3nt: TGCAGCGTTCTAGCGGGAGGCTCCTACAATGAGCAGTTCTTC

abundance: .
d_gene: .
j_gene: TRBJ2-1
v_gene: TRBV29-1
CDR3aa: CSVESSYNEQFF
CDR3nt: TGCAGCGTGGAGAGCTCCTACAATGAGCAGTTCTTC

abundance: .
d_gene: .
j_gene: TRBJ2-1
v_gene: TRBV7-8
CDR3aa: CASSLAGRNEQFF
CDR3nt: TGTGCCAGCAGCTTGGCGGGAAGGAATGAGCAGTTCTTC

abundance: .
d_gene: TRBD2
j_gene: TRBJ2-7
v_gene: TRBV6-5
CDR3aa: CASSPSGSPYEQYF
CDR3nt: TGTGCCAGCAGCCCTAGCGGGAGTCCCTACGAGCAGTACTTC

abundance: .
d_gene: .
j_gene: TRBJ2-2
v_gene: TRBV27
CDR3aa: CASKPLDSTNTGELFF
CDR3nt: TGTGCCAGCAAGCCTCTTGACTCCACGAACACCGGGGAGCTGTTTTTT

abundance: .
d_gene: .
j_gene: TRBJ2-7
v_gene: TRBV6-1
CDR3aa: CATHNSALYEQYF
CDR3nt: TGTGCCACCCACAATAGCGCGCTCTACGAGCAGTACTTC

abundance: few
d_gene: TRBD1
j_gene: TRBJ1-1
v_gene: TRBV2
CDR3aa: CASSELFRGTEAFF
CDR3nt: TGTGCCAGCAGTGAATTATTCAGGGGGACTGAAGCTTTCTTT

abundance: .
d_gene: TRBD2
j_gene: TRBJ2-2
v_gene: TRBV7-9
CDR3aa: CASTGTSGGTGELFF
CDR3nt: TGTGCCAGCACCGGGACTAGCGGGGGCACCGGGGAGCTGTTTTTT

abundance: .
d_gene: .
j_gene: TRBJ2-5
v_gene: TRBV6-6
CDR3aa: CASSYLGTQQETQYF
CDR3nt: TGTGCCAGCAGTTACCTCGGGACTCAACAAGAGACCCAGTACTTC

abundance: .
d_gene: .
j_gene: TRBJ2-1
v_gene: TRBV19
CDR3aa: CASSVDRNEQFF
CDR3nt: TGTGCCAGTAGTGTAGACAGGAATGAGCAGTTCTTC

abundance: .
d_gene: TRBD1
j_gene: TRBJ2-1
v_gene: TRBV14
CDR3aa: CASSQAGTGGFF
CDR3nt: TGTGCCAGCAGCCAAGCCGGGACAGGGGGCTTCTTC

abundance: .
d_gene: .
j_gene: TRBJ2-1
v_gene: TRBV15
CDR3aa: CATRNRRGGAWNEQFF
CDR3nt: TGTGCCACCCGAAACCGCCGAGGAGGAGCGTGGAATGAGCAGTTCTTC

abundance: .
d_gene: TRBD1
j_gene: TRBJ2-5
v_gene: TRBV28
CDR3aa: CASSFRDRQETQYF
CDR3nt: TGTGCCAGCAGTTTTCGGGACAGACAAGAGACCCAGTACTTC